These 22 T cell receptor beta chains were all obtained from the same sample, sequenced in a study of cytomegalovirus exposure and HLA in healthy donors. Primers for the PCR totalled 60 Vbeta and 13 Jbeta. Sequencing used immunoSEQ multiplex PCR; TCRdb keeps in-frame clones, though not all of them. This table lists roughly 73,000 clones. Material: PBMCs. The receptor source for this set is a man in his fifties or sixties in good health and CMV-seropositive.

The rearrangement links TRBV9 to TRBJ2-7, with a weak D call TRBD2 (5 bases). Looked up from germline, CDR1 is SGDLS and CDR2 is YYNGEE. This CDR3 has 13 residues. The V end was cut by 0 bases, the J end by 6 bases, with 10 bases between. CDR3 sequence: CASSVAEGGEQYV. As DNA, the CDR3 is TGTGCCAGCAGCGTAGCTGAGGGCGGCGAGCAGTACGTC.

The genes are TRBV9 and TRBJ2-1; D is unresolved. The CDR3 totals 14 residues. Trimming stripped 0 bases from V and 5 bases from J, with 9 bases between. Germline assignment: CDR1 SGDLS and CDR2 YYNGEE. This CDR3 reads CASSVGATDNEQFF. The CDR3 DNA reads TGTGCCAGCAGCGTAGGGGCAACGGACAATGAGCAGTTCTTC.

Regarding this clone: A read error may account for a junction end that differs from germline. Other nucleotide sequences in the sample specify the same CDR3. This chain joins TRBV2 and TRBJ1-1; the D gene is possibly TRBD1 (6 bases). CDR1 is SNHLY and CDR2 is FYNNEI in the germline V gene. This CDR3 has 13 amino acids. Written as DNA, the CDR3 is TGTGCCAGCAGTGGGGACACCCCTGATGAAGCTTTCTTC. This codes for CASSGDTPDEAFF.

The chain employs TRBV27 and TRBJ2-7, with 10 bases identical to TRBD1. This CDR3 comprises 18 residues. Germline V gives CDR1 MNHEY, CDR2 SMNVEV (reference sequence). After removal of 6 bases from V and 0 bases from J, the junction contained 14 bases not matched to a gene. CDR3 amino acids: CASSTRTGGRASSYEQYV. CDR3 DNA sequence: TGTGCCAGCAGCACGAGGACAGGGGGGAGGGCGAGCTCCTACGAGCAGTACGTC.

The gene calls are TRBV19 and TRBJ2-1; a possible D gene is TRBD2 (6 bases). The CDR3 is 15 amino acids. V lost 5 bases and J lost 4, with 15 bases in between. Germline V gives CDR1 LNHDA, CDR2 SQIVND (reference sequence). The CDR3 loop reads CASSSSLGTYNEQFF. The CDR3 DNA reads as TGTGCCAGTAGTTCGTCCCTCGGGACTTACAATGAGCAGTTCTTC.

Here the CDR3 reads CASSLWGDGYTF. The CDR3 DNA follows: TGCGCCAGCAGCTTGTGGGGAGATGGCTACACCTTC. The J gene is TRBJ1-2, the V gene TRBV5-1; no clear D. Germline values: CDR1 SGHRS, CDR2 YFSETQ. The CDR3 consists of 12 residues. The V end was cut by 1 base, the J end by 6 bases, with 7 bases between.

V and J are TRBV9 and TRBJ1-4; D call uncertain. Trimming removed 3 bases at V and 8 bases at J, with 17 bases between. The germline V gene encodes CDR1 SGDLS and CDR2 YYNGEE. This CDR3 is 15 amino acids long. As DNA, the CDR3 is TGTGCCAGCAGCGCCAGACATTCGCGCGCCGAAAAACTGTTTTTT. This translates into CASSARHSRAEKLFF. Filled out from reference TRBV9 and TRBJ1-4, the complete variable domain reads DSGVTQTPKHLITATGQRVTLRCSPRSGDLSVYWYQQSLDQGLQFLIQYYNGEERAKGNILERFSAQQFPDLHSELNLSSLELGDSALYFCASSARHSRAEKLFFGSGTQLSVL.

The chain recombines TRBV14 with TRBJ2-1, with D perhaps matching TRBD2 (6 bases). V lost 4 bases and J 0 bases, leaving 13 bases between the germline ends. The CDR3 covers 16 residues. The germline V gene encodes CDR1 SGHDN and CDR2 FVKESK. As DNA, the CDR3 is TGTGCCAGCAGCCCCTTGGGGGGAAGCTCCTACAATGAGCAGTTCTTC. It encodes CASSPLGGSSYNEQFF.

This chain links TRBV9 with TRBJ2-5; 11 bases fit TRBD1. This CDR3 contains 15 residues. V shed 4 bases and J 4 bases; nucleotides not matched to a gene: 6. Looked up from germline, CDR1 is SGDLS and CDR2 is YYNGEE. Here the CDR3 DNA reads TGTGCCAGCAGCCCTTGGACAGGGGGCGCAGAGACCCAGTACTTC. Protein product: CASSPWTGGAETQYF.

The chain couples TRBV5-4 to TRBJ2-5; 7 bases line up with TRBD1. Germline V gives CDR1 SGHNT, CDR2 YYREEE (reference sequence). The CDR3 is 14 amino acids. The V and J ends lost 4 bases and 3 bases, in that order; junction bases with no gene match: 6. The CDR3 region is CASSAGTGEETQYF. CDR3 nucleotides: TGTGCCAGCAGCGCCGGCACAGGGGAAGAGACCCAGTACTTC.

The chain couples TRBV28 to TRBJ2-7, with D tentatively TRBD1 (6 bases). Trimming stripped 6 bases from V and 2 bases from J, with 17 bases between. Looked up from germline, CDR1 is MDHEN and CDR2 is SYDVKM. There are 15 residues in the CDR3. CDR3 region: CASSPRGLSAYEQYF. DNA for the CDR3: TGTGCCAGCAGCCCCAGGGGTCTCTCCGCCTACGAGCAGTACTTC. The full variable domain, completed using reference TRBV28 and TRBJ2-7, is DVKVTQSSRYLVKRTGEKVFLECVQDMDHENMFWYRQDPGLGLRLIYFSYDVKMKEKGDIPEGYSVSREKKERFSLILESASTNQTSMYLCASSPRGLSAYEQYFGPGTRLTVT.

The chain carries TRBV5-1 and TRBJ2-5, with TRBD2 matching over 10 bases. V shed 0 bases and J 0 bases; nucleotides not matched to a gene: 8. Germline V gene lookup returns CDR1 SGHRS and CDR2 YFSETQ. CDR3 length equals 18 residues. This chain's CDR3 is CASSLGSLAGAYQETQYF. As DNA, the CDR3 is TGCGCCAGCAGCTTGGGTTCCCTAGCGGGGGCGTACCAAGAGACCCAGTACTTC.

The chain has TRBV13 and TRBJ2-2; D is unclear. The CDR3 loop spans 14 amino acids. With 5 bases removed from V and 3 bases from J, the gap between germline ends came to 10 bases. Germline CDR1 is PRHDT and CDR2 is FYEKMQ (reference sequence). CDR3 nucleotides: TGTGCCAGCAGCCCCGCCGGTTACACCGGGGAGCTGTTTTTT. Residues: CASSPAGYTGELFF.

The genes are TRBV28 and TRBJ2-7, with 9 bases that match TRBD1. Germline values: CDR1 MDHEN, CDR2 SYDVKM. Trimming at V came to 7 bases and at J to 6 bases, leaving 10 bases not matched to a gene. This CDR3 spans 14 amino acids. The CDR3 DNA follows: TGTGCCAGCATCTTACAGGGGGCGCACGTCGAGCAGTACTTC. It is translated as CASILQGAHVEQYF.

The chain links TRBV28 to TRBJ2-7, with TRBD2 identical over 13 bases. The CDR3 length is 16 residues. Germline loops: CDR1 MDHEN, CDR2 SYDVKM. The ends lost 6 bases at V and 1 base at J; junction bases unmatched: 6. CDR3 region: CASSSPGLAGSYEQYF. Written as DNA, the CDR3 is TGTGCCAGCAGCTCCCCGGGACTAGCGGGGTCCTACGAGCAGTACTTC. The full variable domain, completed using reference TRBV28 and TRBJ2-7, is DVKVTQSSRYLVKRTGEKVFLECVQDMDHENMFWYRQDPGLGLRLIYFSYDVKMKEKGDIPEGYSVSREKKERFSLILESASTNQTSMYLCASSSPGLAGSYEQYFGPGTRLTVT.

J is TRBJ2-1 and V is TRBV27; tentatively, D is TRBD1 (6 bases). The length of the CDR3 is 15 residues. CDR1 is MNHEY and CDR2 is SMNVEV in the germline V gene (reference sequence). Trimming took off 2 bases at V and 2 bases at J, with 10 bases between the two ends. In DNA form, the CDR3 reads TGTGCCAGCAGTTTAAGGGGGATGCCCTACAATGAGCAGTTCTTC. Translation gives CASSLRGMPYNEQFF.

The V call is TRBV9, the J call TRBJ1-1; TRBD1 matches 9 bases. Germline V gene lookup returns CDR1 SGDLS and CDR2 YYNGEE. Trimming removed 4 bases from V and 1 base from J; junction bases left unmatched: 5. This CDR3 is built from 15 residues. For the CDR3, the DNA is TGTGCCAGCAGCTCCGGGACAGGGCCGAACACTGAAGCTTTCTTT. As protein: CASSSGTGPNTEAFF.

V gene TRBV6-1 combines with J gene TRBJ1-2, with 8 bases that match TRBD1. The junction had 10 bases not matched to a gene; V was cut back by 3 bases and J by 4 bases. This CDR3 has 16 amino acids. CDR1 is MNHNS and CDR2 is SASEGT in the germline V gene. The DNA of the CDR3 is TGTGCCAGCAGTGAGCCCGGACAGGGCCTTGGCTATGGCTACACCTTC. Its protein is CASSEPGQGLGYGYTF.

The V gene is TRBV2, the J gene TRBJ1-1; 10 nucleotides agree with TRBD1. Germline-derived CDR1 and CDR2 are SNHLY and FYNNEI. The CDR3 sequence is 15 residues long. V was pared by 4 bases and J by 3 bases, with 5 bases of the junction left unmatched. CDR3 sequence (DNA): TGTGCCAGCAGTGTCAGAGGACAGGGGGACACTGAAGCTTTCTTT. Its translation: CASSVRGQGDTEAFF.

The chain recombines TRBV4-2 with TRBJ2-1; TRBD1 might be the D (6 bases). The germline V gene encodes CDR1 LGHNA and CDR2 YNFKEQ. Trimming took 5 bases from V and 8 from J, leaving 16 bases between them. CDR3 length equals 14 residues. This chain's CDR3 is CASSVRDKGDEQFF. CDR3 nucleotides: TGTGCCAGCAGCGTCCGGGACAAGGGAGATGAGCAGTTCTTC.

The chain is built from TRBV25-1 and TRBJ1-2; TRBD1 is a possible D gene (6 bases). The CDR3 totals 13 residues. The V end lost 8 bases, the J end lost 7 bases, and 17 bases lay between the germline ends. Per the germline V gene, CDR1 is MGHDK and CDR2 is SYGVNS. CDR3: CASERQTGSGYTF. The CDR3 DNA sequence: TGTGCCAGCGAACGCCAGACAGGAAGTGGCTACACCTTC.

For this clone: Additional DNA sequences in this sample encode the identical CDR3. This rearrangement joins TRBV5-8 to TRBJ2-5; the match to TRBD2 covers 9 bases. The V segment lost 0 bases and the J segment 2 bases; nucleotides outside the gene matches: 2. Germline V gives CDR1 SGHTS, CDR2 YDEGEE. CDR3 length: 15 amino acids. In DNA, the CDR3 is TGTGCCAGCAGCTTGGGACTAGCGGCGCAAGAGACCCAGTACTTC. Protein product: CASSLGLAAQETQYF.